The subject of this entry is one T cell receptor (beta chain). In the original processing: How many nucleated cells were present was estimated from reference gene primer amplification. Sequencing was performed with immunoSEQ multiplex PCR; in TCRdb, only in-frame clones are kept and a portion is missing. That table is the source of V, J and clone size, and D and trimming were worked out from the DNA. The sample has about 220,000 clones, under 90% seen once. The source of the sample is a study of blood T cell repertoires in COVID-19. Study-level information: Donors in the United States, Italy and Spain gave samples during acute or convalescent COVID-19. Sources were T cells, B-cell-depleted T cells, or PBMCs; the material itself was cDNA or gDNA.

The V end was cut by 0 bases, the J end by 0 bases, with 15 bases between. The germline V gene has CDR1 ENHRY and CDR2 SYGVKD. This CDR3 contains 18 residues. The origin of this receptor is an elderly woman with acute or convalescent COVID-19. The chain couples TRBV10-3 to TRBJ1-5, with D perhaps TRBD1 (6 bases). Sequenced input: peripheral blood. CDR3 sequence reads: CAISESPHDRYSNQPQHF. CDR3 sequence (DNA): TGTGCCATCAGTGAGTCCCCCCATGACAGGTATAGCAATCAGCCCCAGCATTTT.